Detailed here is one TCR beta chain. Original data processing: Quantification of nucleated cells was approximated via reference gene primer amplification. The table came from immunoSEQ multiplex PCR; TCRdb's copy has only in-frame clones and leaves some out. Clonal size and the V and J genes are those of that table, whereas D and trimming came from the DNA. The data contain about 100,000 clones, around 81% of them singletons. Germline CDR1 MNHEY, CDR2 SVGAGI. The trim removed 6 bases at V and 4 bases at J, leaving 5 bases unmatched. This CDR3 region has 14 residues. This specimen belongs to a study of blood T cell repertoires in COVID-19. The overall study: Acute and convalescent COVID-19 specimens originated in the United States, Italy and Spain. PBMCs, B-cell-depleted T cells, or T cells were the source of the cDNA or gDNA that made up the material.

The V and J genes are TRBV6-5 and TRBJ1-5; TRBD1 matches 8 bases. Sequenced: peripheral blood. The clonotype comes from a man between 45 and 60 years old with active or convalescent COVID-19. The CDR3 spells CASRNTGGNQPQHF. In DNA form, the CDR3 reads TGTGCCAGCAGGAATACAGGGGGGAATCAGCCCCAGCATTTT.